This T cell receptor (beta chain) was recovered during a study of T-cell memory formation after mild COVID-19 (TCRdb year 2021). As for the study more broadly: TCR sequence clusters from the two donors were largely donor specific. Longitudinal TCRalpha and TCRbeta repertoire sequencing tracked T-cell clones expanding and contracting after mild COVID-19 in a couple of donors. Two young, previously healthy adult volunteers, one female and one male, were included in the cohort. General study outcomes and caveats: Some responding clones were detected in pre-infection memory, suggesting pre-existing cross-reactive memory T cells joined the SARS-CoV-2 response. From day 15 to 85, contracting clones showed balanced CD4/CD8 phenotypes, whereas a second wave of clones that expanded from day 15 to 37 leaned towards CD4+. Contracting CD4+ clones were found mainly in CM and EM memory subsets, while CD8+ clones were enriched in EMRA. Only a couple of mild cases were covered by the study, and larger cohorts that include severe cases with pre-infection samples were considered necessary. The second-wave clones that peaked on day 37 were not confirmed to be SARS-CoV-2 specific.

This clonotype was detected many times. The antigen it binds to is not known. The record has no base qualities; no much larger clone is one base away. The cysteine opens and the phenylalanine closes a CDR3 of 14 amino acids. Solely the CDR3 DNA is kept, with 42 bases framed from the first base. Relative to germline, V is 0 bases shorter and J is 3 bases shorter, with 9 bases between their ends. From the germline V gene, CDR1 is SGHRS and CDR2 is YFSETQ. PBMCs were isolated by Ficoll-Paque density gradient centrifugation. The sequencer was an Illumina NovaSeq 6000. TCRalpha and TCRbeta cDNA libraries were built by 5'RACE with constant-segment primers, adding sample barcodes and unique molecular identifiers. RNA was extracted from every sample with Trizol reagent. Library amplification was performed in two PCR steps, and a second sample barcode and Illumina TruSeq adapters were introduced in the second step. Sequencing of the libraries was done on an Illumina NovaSeq, producing 2 x 150 bp paired-end reads. The paper's data handling went like this. Demultiplexing of reads and collapsing into UMI-guided consensus sequences were performed with migec v1.2.7. Using mixcr v2.1.11, UMI consensuses were aligned to TRA and TRB V and J templates and then assembled into clonotypes. Clonotypes were classified as expanded or contracted when called significant by both edgeR and NoisET, with noise models trained on biological replicates. For edgeR calls, the cutoffs were a false discovery rate-adjusted p below 0.01 and a log2 fold-change threshold of 1. As an exploratory analysis of dynamics, max-normalized trajectories of the 1000 most abundant clonotypes were examined by PCA with hierarchical clustering. Separately sequenced CD4+ and CD8+ repertoires were used to assign a CD4 or CD8 phenotype to each responding clone. The public reads were reprocessed in TCRdb via fastp at Q25 and MiXCR, keeping in-frame beta chains. Here each entry gathers all rows of one CDR3 protein and keeps the most common genes and DNA. The V and J calls were not made by the authors but by TCRdb's processing. The sample yields more than 300,000 distinct CDR3 sequences; roughly an eighth were counted once. Together, the top ten hold about 21% of the sample.

The sequenced sample consisted of PBMCs or a T cell subset sorted from them (not recorded which). In this chain, TRBV5-1 is recombined with TRBJ1-1, with TRBD1 tentatively as D gene (5 bases match). This sequence was found in a man between 18 and 29 years old who had mild COVID-19 (a few samples of this study predate the infection). The sample titles of this study are shuffled in the database, so cell type and time point are left out; the donor was told from shared clones. DNA sequence: TGCGCCAGCAGCTTGGAGGGGAAGGACACTGAAGCTTTCTTT. This encodes CASSLEGKDTEAFF.